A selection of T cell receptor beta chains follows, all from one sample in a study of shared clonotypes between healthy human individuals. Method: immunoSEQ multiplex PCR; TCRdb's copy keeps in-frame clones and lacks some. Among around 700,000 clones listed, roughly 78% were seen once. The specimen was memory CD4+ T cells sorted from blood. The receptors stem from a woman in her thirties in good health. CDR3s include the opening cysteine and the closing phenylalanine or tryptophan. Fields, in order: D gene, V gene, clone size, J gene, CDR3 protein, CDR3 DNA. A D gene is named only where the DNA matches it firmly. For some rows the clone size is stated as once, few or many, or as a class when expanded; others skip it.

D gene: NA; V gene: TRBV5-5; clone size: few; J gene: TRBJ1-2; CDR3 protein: CASSLLTTQNYGYTF; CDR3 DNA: TGTGCCAGCAGCTTATTGACCACCCAGAACTATGGCTACACCTTC
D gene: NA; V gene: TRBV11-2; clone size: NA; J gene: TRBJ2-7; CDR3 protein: CASSFSPVHSYEQYF; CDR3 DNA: TGTGCCAGCAGCTTTAGCCCAGTTCACTCCTACGAGCAGTACTTC
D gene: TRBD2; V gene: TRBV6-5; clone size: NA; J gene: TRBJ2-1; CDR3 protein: CASSELTSGQQFF; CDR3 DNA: TGTGCCAGCAGTGAGCTGACTAGCGGGCAGCAGTTCTTC
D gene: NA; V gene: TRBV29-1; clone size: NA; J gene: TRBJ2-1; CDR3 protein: CSVLTSSYNEQFF; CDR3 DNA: TGCAGCGTTTTGACTAGCTCCTACAATGAGCAGTTCTTC
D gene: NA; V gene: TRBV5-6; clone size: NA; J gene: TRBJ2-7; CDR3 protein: CASSSTGSSYEQYF; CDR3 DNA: TGTGCCAGCAGCTCGACGGGAAGCTCCTACGAGCAGTACTTC
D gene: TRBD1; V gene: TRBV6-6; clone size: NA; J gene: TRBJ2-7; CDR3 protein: CASSDGQGATYEQYF; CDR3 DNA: TGTGCCAGCAGTGACGGACAGGGGGCAACCTACGAGCAGTACTTC
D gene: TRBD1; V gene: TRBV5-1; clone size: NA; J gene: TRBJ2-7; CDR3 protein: CASSLDRDIEQYF; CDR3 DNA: TGCGCCAGCAGTTTGGACAGGGACATCGAGCAGTACTTC
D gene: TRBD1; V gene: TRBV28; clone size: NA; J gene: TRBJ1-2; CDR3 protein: CAITGQDYGYTF; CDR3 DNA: TGTGCCATCACAGGACAGGACTATGGCTACACCTTC
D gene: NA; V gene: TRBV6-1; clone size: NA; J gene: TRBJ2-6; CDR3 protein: CASSEAGLGSGANVLTF; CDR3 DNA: TGTGCCAGCAGTGAAGCGGGTTTGGGTTCTGGGGCCAACGTCCTGACTTTC
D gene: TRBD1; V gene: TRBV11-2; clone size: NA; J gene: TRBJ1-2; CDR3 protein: CASSLAGTENYGYTF; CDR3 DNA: TGTGCCAGCAGCCTCGCCGGGACAGAGAACTATGGCTACACCTTC
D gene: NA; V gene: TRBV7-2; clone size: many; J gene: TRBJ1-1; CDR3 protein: CASSSQRDTEAFF; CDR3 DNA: TGTGCCAGCAGCTCTCAGAGGGACACTGAAGCTTTCTTT
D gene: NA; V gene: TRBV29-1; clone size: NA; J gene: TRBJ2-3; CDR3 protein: CSVGRDTQYF; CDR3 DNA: TGCAGCGTTGGTCGGGATACGCAGTATTTT
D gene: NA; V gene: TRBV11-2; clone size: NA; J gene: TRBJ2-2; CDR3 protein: CASSLMGNSNTGELFF; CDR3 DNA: TGTGCCAGCAGCTTGATGGGTAATTCGAACACCGGGGAGCTGTTTTTT
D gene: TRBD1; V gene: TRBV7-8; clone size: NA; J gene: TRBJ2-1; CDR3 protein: CASSRQTGGGNEQFF; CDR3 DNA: TGTGCCAGCAGCCGACAGACAGGGGGCGGCAATGAGCAGTTCTTC
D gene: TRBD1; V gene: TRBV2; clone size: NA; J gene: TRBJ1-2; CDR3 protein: CASRDTGTVNYYGYTF; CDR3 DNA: TGTGCCAGCAGAGATACCGGGACAGTAAACTACTATGGCTACACCTTC
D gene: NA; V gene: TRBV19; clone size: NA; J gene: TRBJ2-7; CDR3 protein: CASSRSSANPYEQYF; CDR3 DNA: TGTGCCAGTAGTCGTTCTAGCGCAAACCCCTACGAGCAGTACTTC
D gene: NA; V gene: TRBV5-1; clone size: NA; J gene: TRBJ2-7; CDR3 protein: CASSLEGGTNEQYF; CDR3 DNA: TGCGCCAGCAGCTTGGAAGGGGGGACTAACGAGCAGTACTTC
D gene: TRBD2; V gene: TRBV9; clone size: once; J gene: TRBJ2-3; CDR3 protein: CASSRTGLAGGRTDTQCF; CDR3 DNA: TGTGCCAGCAGCCGAACCGGACTAGCGGGAGGGAGGACAGATACGCAGTGTTTT
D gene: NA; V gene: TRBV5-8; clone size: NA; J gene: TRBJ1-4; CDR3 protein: CASSLGGSSGLNEKLFF; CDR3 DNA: TGTGCCAGCAGCTTGGGTGGTTCATCAGGGTTAAATGAAAAACTGTTTTTT
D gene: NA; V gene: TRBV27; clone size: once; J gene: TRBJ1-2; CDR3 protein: CASSAGYGYTF; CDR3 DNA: TGTGCCAGCAGTGCAGGGTATGGCTACACCTTC
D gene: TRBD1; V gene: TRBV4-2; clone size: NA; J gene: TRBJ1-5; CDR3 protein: CASSHPDREGQPQHF; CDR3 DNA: TGTGCCAGCAGCCACCCGGACAGGGAGGGTCAGCCCCAGCATTTT
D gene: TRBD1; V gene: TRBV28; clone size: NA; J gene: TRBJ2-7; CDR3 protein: CATAPGQMYEQYF; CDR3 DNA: TGTGCCACCGCACCGGGACAGATGTACGAGCAGTACTTC
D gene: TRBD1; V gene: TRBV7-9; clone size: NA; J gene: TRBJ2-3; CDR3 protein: CASSQTGGHGDTQYF; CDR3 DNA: TGTGCCAGCAGCCAGACAGGGGGCCACGGAGATACGCAGTATTTT
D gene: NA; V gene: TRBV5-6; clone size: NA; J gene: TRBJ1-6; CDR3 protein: CASSLWAGTNSPLHF; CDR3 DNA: TGTGCCAGCAGCCTATGGGCAGGCACGAATTCACCCCTCCACTTT
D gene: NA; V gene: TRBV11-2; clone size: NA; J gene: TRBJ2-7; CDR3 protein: CASSLGTNEQYF; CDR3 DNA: TGTGCCAGCAGCTTAGGGACAAACGAGCAGTACTTC
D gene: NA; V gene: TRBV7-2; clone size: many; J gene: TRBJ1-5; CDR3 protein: CASSLIPGSNQPQHF; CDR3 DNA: TGTGCCAGCAGCTTAATACCCGGGAGCAATCAGCCCCAGCATTTT
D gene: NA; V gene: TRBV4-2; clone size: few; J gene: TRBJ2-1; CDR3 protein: CASSQGSGVYNEQFF; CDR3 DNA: TGTGCCAGCAGCCAAGGGAGCGGAGTTTACAATGAGCAGTTCTTC
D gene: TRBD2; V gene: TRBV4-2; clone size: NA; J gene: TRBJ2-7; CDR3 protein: CASSQDLAGGPGAYEQYF; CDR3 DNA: TGTGCCAGCAGCCAAGATCTAGCGGGAGGGCCTGGAGCCTACGAGCAGTACTTC
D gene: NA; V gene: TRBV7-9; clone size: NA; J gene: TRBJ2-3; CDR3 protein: CATRLDTSTDTQYF; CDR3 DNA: TGTGCCACCAGGTTAGATACTAGCACAGATACGCAGTATTTT